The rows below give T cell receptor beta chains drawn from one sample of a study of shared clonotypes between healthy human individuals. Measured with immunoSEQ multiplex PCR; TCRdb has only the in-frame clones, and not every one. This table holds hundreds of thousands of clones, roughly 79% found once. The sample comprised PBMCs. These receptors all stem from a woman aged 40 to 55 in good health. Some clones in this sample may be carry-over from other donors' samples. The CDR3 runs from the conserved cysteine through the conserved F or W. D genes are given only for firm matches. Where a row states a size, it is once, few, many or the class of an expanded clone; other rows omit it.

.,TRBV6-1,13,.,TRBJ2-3,TGTGCCAGCCGGACCCTCGGAACAGATACGCAGTATTTT,CASRTLGTDTQYF
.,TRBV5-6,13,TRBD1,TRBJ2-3,TGTGCCAGCAGCACAGGGGTCACAGATACGCAGTATTTT,CASSTGVTDTQYF
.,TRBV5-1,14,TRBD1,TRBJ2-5,TGCGCCAGCAGCTCGGGACAGCAACAAGAGACCCAGTACTTC,CASSSGQQQETQYF
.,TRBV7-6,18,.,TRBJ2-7,TGTGCCAGCAGCCTAGGAATAGAGGGGGGCGCGGTACCTTACGAGCAGTACTTC,CASSLGIEGGAVPYEQYF
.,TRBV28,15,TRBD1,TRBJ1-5,TGTGCCAGCAGTCGACTCGGACAGGGAAATCAGCCCCAGCATTTT,CASSRLGQGNQPQHF
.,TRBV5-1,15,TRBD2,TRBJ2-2,TGCGCCAGCAGCTTGACGGGAGGGGTCACCGGGGAGCTGTTTTTT,CASSLTGGVTGELFF
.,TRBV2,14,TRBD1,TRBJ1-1,TGTGCCAGCGGATCTCAGGGGGCAGGCACTGAAGCTTTCTTT,CASGSQGAGTEAFF
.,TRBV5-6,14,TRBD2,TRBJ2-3,TGTGCCAGCACCAACCCCGGGGGGACAGATACGCAGTATTTT,CASTNPGGTDTQYF
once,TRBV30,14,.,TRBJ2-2,TGTGCCTGGATCCGACAGGCTAACACCGGGGAGCTGTTTTTT,CAWIRQANTGELFF
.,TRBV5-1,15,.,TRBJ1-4,TGCGCCAGCAGCTTGGGGGTCAGGGGTGGCGAAAAACTGTTTTTT,CASSLGVRGGEKLFF
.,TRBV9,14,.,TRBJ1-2,TGTGCCAGCAGCGTAAGGTCAACTGCCTATGGCTACACCTTC,CASSVRSTAYGYTF
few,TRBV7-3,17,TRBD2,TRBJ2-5,TGTGCCAGCAGCTTAAGTACTAGCGGGAGAAGGCAAGAGACCCAGTACTTC,CASSLSTSGRRQETQYF
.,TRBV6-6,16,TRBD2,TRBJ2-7,TGTGCCAGCAGTTACGTCCGATCGGGAGGCGCCTACGAGCAGTACTTC,CASSYVRSGGAYEQYF
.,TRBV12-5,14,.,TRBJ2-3,TGTGCTAGCGCTAGGAGACACCGCACAGATACGCAGTATTTT,CASARRHRTDTQYF
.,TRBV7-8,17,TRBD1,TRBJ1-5,TGTGCCAGCAGCTTAGACAGGGGGCCGGAAAGCAATCAGCCCCAGCATTTT,CASSLDRGPESNQPQHF
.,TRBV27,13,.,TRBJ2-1,TGTGCCAGCAAAGAGACACGGAACAATGAGCAGTTCTTC,CASKETRNNEQFF
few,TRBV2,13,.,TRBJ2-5,TGTGCCAGCAGTGGTCACGGAAAAGAGACCCAGTACTTC,CASSGHGKETQYF
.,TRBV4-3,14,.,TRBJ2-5,TGCGCCAGCAGCCAAGATCGAGGGGCAGAGACCCAGTACTTC,CASSQDRGAETQYF
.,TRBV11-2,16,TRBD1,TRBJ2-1,TGTGCCAGCAGCTCAGTGGACAGGGGGCATTACAATGAGCAGTTCTTC,CASSSVDRGHYNEQFF
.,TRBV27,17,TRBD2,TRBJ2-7,TGTGCCAGCAGTAGCTGGGTGGTGGGGACTAGCGGGATGATTTGGTACTTC,CASSSWVVGTSGMIWYF
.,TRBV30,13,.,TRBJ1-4,TGTGCCACCACTACTCTTGGAGGGGAAAAACTGTTTTTT,CATTTLGGEKLFF
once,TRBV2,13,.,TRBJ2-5,TGTGCCAGCAGCCGAGGGACGGGAGAGACCCAGTACTTC,CASSRGTGETQYF